The next 21 T cell receptor beta chains were all read from a single sample in a study of T cells in localized non-small cell lung cancer. Assay: immunoSEQ multiplex PCR; the TCRdb copy retains only in-frame clones and omits some. The table shows 78,000 or so clones, with 80% to 90% occurring only once. Here the sequenced sample was peripheral blood, taken before any cancer treatment. The receptor source for this set is a man aged 35 to 69 with stage I lung adenocarcinoma.

This chain uses TRBV18 with TRBJ2-1, with 10 positions matching TRBD2. Trimming removed 2 bases from V and 4 bases from J; junction bases left unmatched: 5. The germline CDR1 and CDR2 sequences are KGHSH and LQKENI. CDR3 length: 16 residues. The CDR3, as DNA: TGTGCCAGCTCACCATCAGCGGGGGGGATATACAATGAGCAGTTCTTC. It yields the protein CASSPSAGGIYNEQFF.

This chain links TRBV11-2 with TRBJ1-4; possibly TRBD1 for D (5 bases). The V end was cut by 4 bases, the J end by 7 bases, with 10 bases between. Germline lookup yields CDR1 SGHAT and CDR2 FQNNGV. The CDR3 is 13 residues long. The CDR3 spells CASSSQQGEKLFF. Here the CDR3 DNA reads TGTGCCAGCAGCTCCCAGCAGGGTGAAAAACTGTTTTTT.

This clone was detected only once. The V gene is TRBV19, the J gene TRBJ1-4; D not resolved. The CDR3 spans 14 residues. The germline V gene has CDR1 LNHDA and CDR2 SQIVND (reference sequence). V lost 5 bases and J lost 3, with 10 bases in between. The CDR3 nucleotides are TGTGCCAGTAGTCGTACCGCGTCTAATGAAAAACTGTTTTTT. Translation gives CASSRTASNEKLFF.

This clone has just a few counts. The V and J genes are TRBV9 and TRBJ2-1; unclear D gene. The CDR3 length is 15 residues. Germline CDR1 is SGDLS and CDR2 is YYNGEE. V was cut by 0 bases and J by 0 bases, with 7 bases left in between. DNA of the CDR3: TGTGCCAGCAGCGTAGAGGCGGACTCCTACAATGAGCAGTTCTTC. Its translation: CASSVEADSYNEQFF.

This chain uses TRBV11-2 with TRBJ2-3, with D perhaps TRBD2 (7 bases). Germline V gene data show CDR1 as SGHAT and CDR2 as FQNNGV. The CDR3 covers 17 residues. V was trimmed by 4 bases and J by 0 bases, leaving 17 bases between them. CDR3 residues: CASSSQRGGGSTDTQYF. Written as DNA, the CDR3 is TGTGCCAGCAGCTCTCAGAGGGGGGGCGGAAGCACAGATACGCAGTATTTT.

The chain is built from TRBV10-3 and TRBJ2-1; TRBD2 is a possible D gene (6 bases). The V end lost 8 bases, the J end lost 2 bases, and 13 bases lay between the germline ends. Germline V CDR1 and CDR2: ENHRY, SYGVKD. This CDR3 has 14 amino acids. The CDR3 reads CAIGRDPTYNEQFF. The CDR3 nucleotides are TGTGCCATCGGGCGGGACCCGACCTACAATGAGCAGTTCTTC.

The chain uses TRBV16 and TRBJ1-2, with unresolved D. The germline V gene encodes CDR1 KGHSY and CDR2 FQNENV. This CDR3 has 16 amino acids. Trimming removed 1 base at V and 4 bases at J, with 16 bases between. The CDR3 DNA reads as TGTGCCAGCAGCCAATACTCCCCGTTGTCGCCCTATGGCTACACCTTC. Encoded protein: CASSQYSPLSPYGYTF.

The V and J genes are TRBV5-6 and TRBJ2-6; D may correspond to TRBD1 or TRBD2 (5 bases each). CDR1 and CDR2 from the germline V gene are SGHDT and YYEEEE. V lost 4 bases and J lost 4, with 6 bases in between. The CDR3 is 13 residues long. CDR3 loop: CASSRDGANVLTF. In DNA form, the CDR3 reads TGTGCCAGCAGCCGGGACGGGGCCAACGTCCTGACTTTC.

The V gene is TRBV27, the J gene TRBJ2-7; D may be TRBD1 (5 bases). Germline assignment: CDR1 MNHEY and CDR2 SMNVEV (reference sequence). Trimming took 5 bases from V and 5 from J, leaving 28 bases between them. The CDR3 is 18 residues long. CDR3 loop: CASSARIYRKGYKDEQYF. The CDR3 bases are TGTGCCAGCAGTGCCCGGATATACCGAAAGGGGTACAAAGACGAGCAGTACTTC.

The CDR3 sequence is CASSESDIGEKLFF. In DNA, the CDR3 is TGTGCCAGCAGTGAATCCGATATTGGCGAAAAACTGTTTTTT. The chain joins TRBV2 to TRBJ1-4; unclear D gene. CDR1 is SNHLY, CDR2 FYNNEI, per germline. The CDR3 is 14 residues long. V was clipped by 2 bases and J by 8 bases, with 12 bases between them.

The chain couples TRBV13 to TRBJ1-1; D is possibly TRBD1 (5 bases). Germline-derived CDR1 and CDR2 are PRHDT and FYEKMQ (reference sequence). The CDR3 runs to 14 residues. Between the trimmed V and J ends, which lost 5 bases and 5 bases, there was a span of 15 bases. CDR3 protein: CASSLGRVRTEAFF. The CDR3 bases are TGTGCCAGCAGCCTGGGCAGGGTAAGGACTGAAGCTTTCTTT.

V gene TRBV28 combines with J gene TRBJ2-7; no clear D. The CDR3 runs to 11 residues. Trimming took 10 bases from V and 9 from J, leaving 16 bases between them. Per germline, CDR1 MDHEN and CDR2 SYDVKM. The CDR3 DNA reads as TGTGCCACCCTAGGCGACGACGGGCAGTACTTC. This codes for CATLGDDGQYF.

The CDR3 coding sequence is TGCGCCAGCAGCTTTGGACAGGGAGATGGCTACACCTTC. Its protein is CASSFGQGDGYTF. The V and J genes are TRBV5-1 and TRBJ1-2, with 8 bases lining up with TRBD1. From germline, CDR1 is SGHRS and CDR2 YFSETQ. Trimming removed 2 bases from V and 6 bases from J; junction bases left unmatched: 3. CDR3 length equals 13 residues.

This clone was observed a single time. The V gene is TRBV11-2, the J gene TRBJ2-1; 9 bases are a match to TRBD2. Germline CDR1 is SGHAT and CDR2 is FQNNGV. The CDR3 has 14 amino acids. J was trimmed by 5 bases and V by 1 base; bases with no gene match: 0. CDR3 region: CASSLVAGDNEQFF. DNA for the CDR3: TGTGCCAGCAGCTTAGTAGCGGGAGACAATGAGCAGTTCTTC.

The rearrangement joins TRBV2 to TRBJ2-5; D remains unclear. This CDR3 has 11 residues. V was trimmed by 1 base and J by 7 bases, leaving 4 bases between them. From germline, CDR1 is SNHLY and CDR2 FYNNEI. The CDR3 DNA reads as TGTGCCAGCAGTGAAGGTGCGACCCAGTACTTC. Protein: CASSEGATQYF.

The chain links TRBV18 to TRBJ1-1; 8 positions agree with TRBD1. CDR3 size: 15 residues. CDR1 and CDR2 (germline): KGHSH, LQKENI. The trim removed 3 bases at V and 1 base at J, leaving 4 bases unmatched. CDR3 nucleotide sequence: TGTGCCAGCTCACCGCGACAGGGGCGGAACACTGAAGCTTTCTTT. Its protein is CASSPRQGRNTEAFF.

The chain carries TRBV5-4 and TRBJ1-2, with a possible D match to TRBD1 (6 bases). V shed 2 bases and J shed 2 bases, with 10 bases lying between them. Germline-derived CDR1 and CDR2 are SGHNT and YYREEE (reference sequence). The CDR3 has 14 amino acids. The CDR3 DNA reads as TGTGCCAGCAGCTTTAGAGACAGGAACTATGGCTACACCTTC. Translated, it gives CASSFRDRNYGYTF.

The chain has TRBV20-1 and TRBJ2-5; 7 nucleotides agree with TRBD2. The CDR3 loop spans 11 amino acids. Germline CDR1 reads DFQATT; CDR2 reads SNEGSKA (reference sequence). V was pared by 5 bases and J by 3 bases, with 0 bases of the junction left unmatched. The CDR3 here is CSAAGEETQYF. CDR3 bases: TGCAGTGCTGCGGGAGAAGAGACCCAGTACTTC.

The chain couples TRBV9 to TRBJ2-2, with 8 bases identical to TRBD2. Germline loops: CDR1 SGDLS, CDR2 YYNGEE. The CDR3 has 15 amino acids. Trimming took 3 bases from V and 3 from J; bases not matched to a gene: 4. CDR3 sequence: CASSGGLADTGELFF. In DNA form, the CDR3 reads TGTGCCAGCAGCGGCGGACTAGCAGACACCGGGGAGCTGTTTTTT.

This chain joins TRBV10-3 and TRBJ2-5; 13 bases are shared with TRBD2. V was pared by 6 bases and J by 0 bases, with 7 bases of the junction left unmatched. Germline V lookup: CDR1 ENHRY, CDR2 SYGVKD. There are 17 residues in the CDR3. For the CDR3, the DNA is TGTGCCATCAGGCCGACTAGCGGGGGGCACAACCAAGAGACCCAGTACTTC. Encoded protein: CAIRPTSGGHNQETQYF.

The gene calls are TRBV5-6 and TRBJ2-5; no clear D gene. CDR1 is SGHDT, CDR2 YYEEEE, per germline. The CDR3 is 14 amino acids. V was pared by 4 bases and J by 1 base, with 11 bases between. The CDR3 loop is CASSLRSGQETQYF. CDR3 nucleotides: TGTGCCAGCAGCCTTCGTTCGGGCCAAGAGACCCAGTACTTC.